Each of the 21 T cell receptor beta chains below was sequenced from the same sample in a study of CD8 T cells in Susac syndrome. With random hexamers, reverse transcription was performed on about 0.45 to 1 ug of RNA. TCRdb reanalysed the immunoSEQ multiplex PCR reads using MiXCR and keeps one entry per CDR3 protein. The sample lists 180,000 or so distinct CDR3 sequences; just under 95% were seen once. The sample consisted of CD4+ T cells from PBMCs. The receptors originated from a human donor in good health.

The chain combines TRBV6-6 with TRBJ2-3; D is uncertain. This CDR3 is built from 16 residues. V lost 0 bases to trimming and J lost 3 bases, with 13 bases between them. From germline, CDR1 is MNHNY and CDR2 SVGAGI (reference sequence). The CDR3 region is CASSYSDAQITDTQYF. CDR3 in DNA: TGTGCCAGCAGTTACTCCGACGCCCAGATTACAGATACGCAGTATTTT.

The V gene is TRBV6-2 or TRBV6-3, the J gene TRBJ2-5; TRBD1 is a possible D gene (5 bases). The CDR3 loop spans 15 amino acids. Trimming cost V 6 bases and J 4 bases, with 18 bases left between them. Per the germline V gene, CDR1 is MNHEY and CDR2 is SVGEGT. The CDR3 protein is CASRPLRARAETQYF. For the CDR3, the DNA is TGTGCCAGCAGACCCCTTAGAGCCAGGGCAGAGACCCAGTACTTC.

This chain links TRBV20-1 with TRBJ2-2; perhaps TRBD1 as D (5 bases). CDR3 length: 14 amino acids. Trimming shortened V by 2 bases and J by 0 bases, and 7 bases separated the two germline ends. Germline V CDR1 and CDR2: DFQATT, SNEGSKA (reference sequence). This CDR3 reads CSARQGANTGELFF. The CDR3 region has the DNA TGCAGTGCTAGACAGGGCGCGAACACCGGGGAGCTGTTTTTT.

The V call is TRBV20-1, the J call TRBJ1-5; the match to TRBD1 covers 9 bases. In germline, CDR1 is DFQATT, CDR2 SNEGSKA (reference sequence). The length of the CDR3 is 14 residues. V trimming: 2 bases; J trimming: 5 bases; junction bases outside the gene matches: 4. DNA of the CDR3: TGCAGTGCTAGACCGGGACAGGGTGATCAGCCCCAGCATTTT. Its protein is CSARPGQGDQPQHF.

J is TRBJ2-3 and V is TRBV20-1, with no clear D. Germline V gives CDR1 DFQATT, CDR2 SNEGSKA (reference sequence). V was cut by 3 bases and J by 2 bases, with 0 bases left in between. CDR3 size: 10 residues. CDR3 region: CSASTDTQYF. The CDR3 nucleotides read TGCAGTGCTAGCACAGATACGCAGTATTTT.

The rearrangement links TRBV30 to TRBJ2-5, with D perhaps being TRBD1 or TRBD2 (5 bases each). The V gene lost 3 bases and the J gene lost 5 bases, with 16 bases spanning the gap. Looked up from germline, CDR1 is GTSNPN and CDR2 is SVGIG (reference sequence). CDR3 length equals 14 residues. The CDR3 DNA is TGTGCCTGGAGCCCGGGACGGACACGTGAGACCCAGTACTTC. Translation gives CAWSPGRTRETQYF.

This clonotype was observed a single time. The V call is TRBV4-1, the J call TRBJ2-1; 7 bases match TRBD1. From germline, CDR1 is MGHRA and CDR2 YSYEKL. The CDR3 is 13 residues long. Unmatched junction bases numbered 8, after V lost 0 bases and J lost 15 bases. The CDR3 sequence: CASSQETDRARFF. Here the CDR3 DNA reads TGCGCCAGCAGCCAAGAGACCGACAGGGCGAGGTTCTTC.

This chain uses TRBV7-9 with TRBJ2-2, with 8 bases identical to TRBD1. CDR1 and CDR2 (germline): SEHNR, FQNEAQ (reference sequence). V lost 5 bases, J lost 2 bases, and 7 bases stayed unmatched. The CDR3 is 16 amino acids. CDR3 bases: TGTGCCAGCAGCGCTCCGGGGACAGGAAACACCGGGGAGCTGTTTTTT. This gives the protein CASSAPGTGNTGELFF.

The gene calls are TRBV28 and TRBJ1-5; 7 bases match TRBD1. This CDR3 has 14 amino acids. Germline values: CDR1 MDHEN, CDR2 SYDVKM. Trimming at V came to 1 base and at J to 6 bases, leaving 3 bases not matched to a gene. CDR3: CASSLSGGGQPQHF. The CDR3 nucleotides read TGTGCCAGCAGTTTATCAGGGGGAGGTCAGCCCCAGCATTTT.

The chain uses TRBV9 and TRBJ2-5, with unresolved D. The CDR3 spans 13 residues. Germline V gives CDR1 SGDLS, CDR2 YYNGEE. Trimming cost V 0 bases and J 5 bases, with 8 bases left between them. In DNA form, the CDR3 reads TGTGCCAGCAGCGTAGAACAGACCGAGACCCAGTACTTC. It encodes CASSVEQTETQYF.

J is TRBJ2-5 and V is TRBV3-1, with D perhaps given as TRBD1 or TRBD2 (5 bases each). The germline gives CDR1 LGHDT, CDR2 YNNKEL (reference sequence). V was cut by 4 bases and J by 3 bases, with 12 bases left in between. The CDR3 contains 14 residues. Here the CDR3 DNA reads TGTGCCAGCAGCCGGGGGATTGCGAAAGAGACCCAGTACTTC. Translation: CASSRGIAKETQYF.

The genes are TRBV3-1 and TRBJ1-2, with no clear D. The CDR3 is 13 residues long. Germline assignment: CDR1 LGHDT and CDR2 YNNKEL (reference sequence). Trimming shortened V by 0 bases and J by 8 bases, and 10 bases separated the two germline ends. CDR3 nucleotide sequence: TGTGCCAGCAGCCAAGAATTCCGTCGGGGCTACACCTTC. Residues: CASSQEFRRGYTF.

The V call is TRBV20-1, the J call TRBJ2-1; 9 bases agree with TRBD2. The junction had 9 bases not matched to a gene; V was cut back by 3 bases and J by 3 bases. Germline V CDR1 and CDR2: DFQATT, SNEGSKA (reference sequence). This CDR3 has 16 residues. CDR3 DNA: TGCAGTGCTAGGGGAGCTAGCGGGGAAAGCTACAATGAGCAGTTCTTC. This sequence encodes CSARGASGESYNEQFF.

The rearrangement joins TRBV7-8 to TRBJ1-2; tentatively, D is TRBD1 (5 bases). Germline V CDR1 and CDR2: SGHVS, FQNEAQ. The V end was cut by 5 bases, the J end by 4 bases, with 11 bases between. This CDR3 region has 13 residues. The chain's CDR3 is CASSTRQFYGYTF. The CDR3 nucleotides are TGTGCCAGCAGCACCCGACAGTTCTATGGCTACACCTTC.

This sequence joins TRBV7-9 and TRBJ1-2; D not resolved. The CDR3 is 13 amino acids. V lost 7 bases and J lost 3, with 12 bases in between. The germline gives CDR1 SEHNR, CDR2 FQNEAQ (reference sequence). The chain's CDR3 is CASNLGEDYGYTF. CDR3 DNA sequence: TGTGCCAGCAACCTAGGAGAAGACTATGGCTACACCTTC.

This clonotype was found once. J is TRBJ2-7 and V is TRBV20-1, with TRBD1 as a possible D gene (6 bases). This CDR3 has 14 residues. The V end was cut by 6 bases, the J end by 5 bases, with 20 bases between. Germline V gene data show CDR1 as DFQATT and CDR2 as SNEGSKA (reference sequence). DNA for the CDR3: TGCAGTGCCCCCGCCAGGGGAATTGGGGACGAGCAGTACTTC. Amino acids: CSAPARGIGDEQYF.

This chain links TRBV5-4 with TRBJ2-1; D unresolved. Germline V gene lookup returns CDR1 SGHNT and CDR2 YYREEE (reference sequence). V gave up 7 bases and J gave up 5 bases, with 13 bases separating them. CDR3 length: 13 amino acids. CDR3: CASGQNTNNEQFF. CDR3 nucleotide sequence: TGTGCCAGCGGGCAGAATACTAACAATGAGCAGTTCTTC.

The J gene is TRBJ1-1, the V gene TRBV29-1; perhaps TRBD1 as D (6 bases). The germline gives CDR1 SQVTM, CDR2 ANQGSEA. This CDR3 has 14 amino acids. V lost 6 bases and J 3 bases, leaving 17 bases between the germline ends. CDR3 amino acids: CSVQKGGIYTEAFF. CDR3 bases: TGCAGCGTCCAGAAGGGGGGGATCTACACTGAAGCTTTCTTT. The whole variable domain, filled in from reference TRBV29-1 and TRBJ1-1, reads SAVISQKPSRDICQRGTSLTIQCQVDSQVTMMFWYRQQPGQSLTLIATANQGSEATYESGFVIDKFPISRPNLTFSTLTVSNMSPEDSSIYLCSVQKGGIYTEAFFGQGTRLTVV.

The V call is TRBV2, the J call TRBJ1-1; TRBD1 might be the D (5 bases). V gave up 7 bases and J gave up 6 bases, with 9 bases separating them. Germline V gene data show CDR1 as SNHLY and CDR2 as FYNNEI. CDR3 size: 11 residues. The CDR3 sequence is CASIQGAEAFF. In DNA, the CDR3 is TGTGCCAGCATTCAGGGCGCTGAAGCTTTCTTT.

The chain joins TRBV6-2 or TRBV6-3 to TRBJ2-1, with 9 bases identical to TRBD1. The CDR3 spans 13 residues. From germline, CDR1 is MNHEY and CDR2 SVGEGT. The trim removed 8 bases at V and 2 bases at J, leaving 1 base unmatched. The CDR3 coding sequence is TGTGCCAGCGGGGACAGGGCCTACAATGAGCAGTTCTTC. This encodes CASGDRAYNEQFF.

The CDR3 DNA is TGTGCCAGCAGGCGCGCGTCAAGCGGGGTCAATGAGCAGTTCTTC. This encodes CASRRASSGVNEQFF. This sequence joins TRBV3-1 and TRBJ2-1, with TRBD2 matching 7 bases. The CDR3 is 15 residues long. Trimming took 6 bases from V and 6 from J; bases not matched to a gene: 11. The germline CDR1 and CDR2 sequences are LGHDT and YNNKEL (reference sequence).